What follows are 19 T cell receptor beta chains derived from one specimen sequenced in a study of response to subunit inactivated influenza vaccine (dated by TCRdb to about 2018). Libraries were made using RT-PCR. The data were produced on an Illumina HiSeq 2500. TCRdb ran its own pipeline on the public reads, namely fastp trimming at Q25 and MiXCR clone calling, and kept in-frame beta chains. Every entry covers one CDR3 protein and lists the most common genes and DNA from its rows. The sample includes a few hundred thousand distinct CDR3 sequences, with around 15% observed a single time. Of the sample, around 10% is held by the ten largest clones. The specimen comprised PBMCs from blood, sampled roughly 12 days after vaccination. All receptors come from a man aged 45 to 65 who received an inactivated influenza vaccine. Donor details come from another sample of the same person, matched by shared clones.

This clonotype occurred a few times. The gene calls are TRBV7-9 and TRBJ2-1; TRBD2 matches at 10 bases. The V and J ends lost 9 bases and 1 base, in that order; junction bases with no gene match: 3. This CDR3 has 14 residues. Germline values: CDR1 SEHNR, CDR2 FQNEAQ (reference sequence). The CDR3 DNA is TGTGCCAGTGAACTAGCGGGGTCCTACAATGAGCAGTTCTTC. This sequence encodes CASELAGSYNEQFF. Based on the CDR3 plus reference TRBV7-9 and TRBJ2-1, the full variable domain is DTGVSQNPRHKITKRGQNVTFRCDPISEHNRLYWYRQTLGQGPEFLTYFQNEAQLEKSRLLSDRFSAERPKGSFSTLEIQRTEQGDSAMYLCASELAGSYNEQFFGPGTRLTVL.

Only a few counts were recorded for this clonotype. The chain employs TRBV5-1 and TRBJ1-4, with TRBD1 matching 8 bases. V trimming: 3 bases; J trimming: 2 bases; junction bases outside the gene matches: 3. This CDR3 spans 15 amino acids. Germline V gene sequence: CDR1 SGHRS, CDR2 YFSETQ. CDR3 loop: CASSWGDRTNEKLFF. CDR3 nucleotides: TGCGCCAGCAGCTGGGGGGACAGGACTAATGAAAAACTGTTTTTT.

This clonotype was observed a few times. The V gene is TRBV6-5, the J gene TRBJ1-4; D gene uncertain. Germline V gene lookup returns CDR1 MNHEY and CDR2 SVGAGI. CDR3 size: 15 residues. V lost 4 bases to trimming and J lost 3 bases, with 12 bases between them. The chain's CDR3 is CASSSLWDPNEKLFF. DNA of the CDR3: TGTGCCAGCAGTTCTCTATGGGATCCTAATGAAAAACTGTTTTTT.

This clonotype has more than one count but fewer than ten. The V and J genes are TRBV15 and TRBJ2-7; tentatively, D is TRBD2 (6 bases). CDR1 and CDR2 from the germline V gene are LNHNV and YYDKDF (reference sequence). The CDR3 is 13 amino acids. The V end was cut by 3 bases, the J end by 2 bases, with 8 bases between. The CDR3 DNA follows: TGTGCCACCAGCAGGGGACTTACCTACGAGCAGTACTTC. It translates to CATSRGLTYEQYF.

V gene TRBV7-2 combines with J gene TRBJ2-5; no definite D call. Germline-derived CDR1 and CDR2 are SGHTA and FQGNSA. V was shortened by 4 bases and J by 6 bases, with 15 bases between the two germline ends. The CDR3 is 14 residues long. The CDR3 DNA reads TGTGCCAGCAGCTCCACCAGAGGTCAACAGACCCAGTACTTC. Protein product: CASSSTRGQQTQYF.

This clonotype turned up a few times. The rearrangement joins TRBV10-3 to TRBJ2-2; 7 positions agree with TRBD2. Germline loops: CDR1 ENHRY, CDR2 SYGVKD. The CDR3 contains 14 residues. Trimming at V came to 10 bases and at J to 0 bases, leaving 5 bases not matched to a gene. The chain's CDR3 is CASLAEANTGELFF. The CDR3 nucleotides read TGTGCCAGCCTAGCGGAGGCGAACACCGGGGAGCTGTTTTTT.

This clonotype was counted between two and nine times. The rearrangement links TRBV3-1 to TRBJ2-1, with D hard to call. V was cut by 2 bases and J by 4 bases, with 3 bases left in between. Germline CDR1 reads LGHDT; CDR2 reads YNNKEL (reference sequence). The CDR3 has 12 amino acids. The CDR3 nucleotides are TGTGCCAGCAGCCAACGGTACAATGAGCAGTTCTTC. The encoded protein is CASSQRYNEQFF.

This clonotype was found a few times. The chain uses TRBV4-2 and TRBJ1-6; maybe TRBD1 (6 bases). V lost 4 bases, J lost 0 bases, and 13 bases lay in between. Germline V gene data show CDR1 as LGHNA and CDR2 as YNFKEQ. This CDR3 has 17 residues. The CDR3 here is CASSRQGPSSYNSPLHF. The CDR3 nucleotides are TGTGCCAGCAGCCGGCAGGGGCCCAGCTCCTATAATTCACCCCTCCACTTT.

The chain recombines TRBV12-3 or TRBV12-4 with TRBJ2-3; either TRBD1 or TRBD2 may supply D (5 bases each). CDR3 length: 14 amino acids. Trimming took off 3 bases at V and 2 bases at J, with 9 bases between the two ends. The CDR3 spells CASSLWDLTDTQYF. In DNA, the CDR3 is TGTGCCAGCAGTTTGTGGGACCTCACAGATACGCAGTATTTT.

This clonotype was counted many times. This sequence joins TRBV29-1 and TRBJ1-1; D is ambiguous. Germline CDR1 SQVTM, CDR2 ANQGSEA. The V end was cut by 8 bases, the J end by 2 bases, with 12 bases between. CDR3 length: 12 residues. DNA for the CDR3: TGCAGCCTCTATAGGACCAACACTGAAGCTTTCTTT. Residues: CSLYRTNTEAFF.

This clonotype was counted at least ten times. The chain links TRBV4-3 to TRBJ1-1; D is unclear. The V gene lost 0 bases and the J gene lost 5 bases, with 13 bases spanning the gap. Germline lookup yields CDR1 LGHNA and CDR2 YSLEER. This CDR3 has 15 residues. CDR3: CASSQDSGVGTEAFF. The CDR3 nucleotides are TGCGCCAGCAGCCAAGATAGCGGGGTGGGGACTGAAGCTTTCTTT.

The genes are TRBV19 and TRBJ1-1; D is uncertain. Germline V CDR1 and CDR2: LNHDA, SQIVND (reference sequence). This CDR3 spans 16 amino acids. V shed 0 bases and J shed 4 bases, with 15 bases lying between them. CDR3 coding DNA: TGTGCCAGTAGTATAGAAAGAGGCGGGATAGGCACTGAAGCTTTCTTT. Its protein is CASSIERGGIGTEAFF. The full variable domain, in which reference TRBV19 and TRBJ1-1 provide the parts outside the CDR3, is DGGITQSPKYLFRKEGQNVTLSCEQNLNHDAMYWYRQDPGQGLRLIYYSQIVNDFQKGDIAEGYSVSREKKESFPLTVTSAQKNPTAFYLCASSIERGGIGTEAFFGQGTRLTVV.

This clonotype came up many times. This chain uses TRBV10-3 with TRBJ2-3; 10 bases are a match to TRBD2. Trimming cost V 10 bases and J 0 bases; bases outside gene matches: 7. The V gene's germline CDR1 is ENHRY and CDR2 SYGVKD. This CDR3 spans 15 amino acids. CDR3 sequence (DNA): TGTGCCACGAAGAGGACTAGCGGAAGCACAGATACGCAGTATTTT. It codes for CATKRTSGSTDTQYF.

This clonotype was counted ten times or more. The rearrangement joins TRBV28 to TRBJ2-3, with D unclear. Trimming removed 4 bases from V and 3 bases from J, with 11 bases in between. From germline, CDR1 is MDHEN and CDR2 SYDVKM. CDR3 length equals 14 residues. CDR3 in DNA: TGTGCCAGCAGTTCAGGTCTCAGGACAGATACGCAGTATTTT. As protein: CASSSGLRTDTQYF.

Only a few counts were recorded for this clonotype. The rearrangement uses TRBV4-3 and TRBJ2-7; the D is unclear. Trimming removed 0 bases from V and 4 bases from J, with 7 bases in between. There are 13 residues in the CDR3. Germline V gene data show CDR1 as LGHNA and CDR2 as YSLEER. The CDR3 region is CASSQDGRYEQYF. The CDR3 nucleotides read TGCGCCAGCAGCCAAGATGGGCGGTACGAGCAGTACTTC.

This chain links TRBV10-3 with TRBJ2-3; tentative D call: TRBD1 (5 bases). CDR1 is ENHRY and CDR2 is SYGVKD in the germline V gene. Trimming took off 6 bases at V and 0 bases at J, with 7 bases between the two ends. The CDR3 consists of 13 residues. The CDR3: CAISPGSTDTQYF. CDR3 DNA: TGTGCCATCAGCCCAGGGAGCACAGATACGCAGTATTTT.

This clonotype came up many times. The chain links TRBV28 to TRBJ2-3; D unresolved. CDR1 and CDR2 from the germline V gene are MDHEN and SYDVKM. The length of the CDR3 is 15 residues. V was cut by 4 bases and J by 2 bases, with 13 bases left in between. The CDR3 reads CASSSSLSVTDTQYF. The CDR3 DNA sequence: TGTGCCAGCAGTTCTTCTCTGTCAGTCACAGATACGCAGTATTTT.

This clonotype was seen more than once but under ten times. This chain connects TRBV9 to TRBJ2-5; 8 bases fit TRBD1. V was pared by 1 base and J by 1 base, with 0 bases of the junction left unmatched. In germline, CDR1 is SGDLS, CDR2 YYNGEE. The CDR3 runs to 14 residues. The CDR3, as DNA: TGTGCCAGCAGCGTAACAGGGGGCCAAGAGACCCAGTACTTC. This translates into CASSVTGGQETQYF.

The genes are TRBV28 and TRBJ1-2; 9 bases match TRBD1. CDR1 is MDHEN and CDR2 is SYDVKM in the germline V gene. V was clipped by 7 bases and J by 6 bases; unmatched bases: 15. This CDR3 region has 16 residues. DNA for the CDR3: TGTGCCAGCACCCTTCTTCCGGGACAGGGCTCTGATGGCTACACCTTC. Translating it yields CASTLLPGQGSDGYTF.